This T cell receptor (beta chain) was identified during a study of human T cells and chemical hapten exposure. The wider study: Diphenylcyclopropenone, dosed weekly to the scalp, was given to patients throughout the roughly 25-week study. General study points: After DPC sensitization, TCRs above 1 in 1000 frequency showed no change. Patch test scores rose with PT1 expanded TCR counts, a positive correlation.

The CDR3 is 16 amino acids. Per the germline V gene, CDR1 is SGHDN and CDR2 is FVKESK. J was trimmed by 7 bases and V by 1 base; bases with no gene match: 8. As to time point: patch test 3, about 24 weeks after DPC sensitization. Treatment indicated: therapeutic diphenylcyclopropenone sensitization with weekly scalp DPC. This clonotype was picked up many times. Its cognate antigen is unknown. During construction of the library, unique molecular identifiers were attached to individual cDNA molecules for quantitative, reproducible TCR counting. Each CDR3 protein is one row after TCRdb ran MiXCR on the RACE reads. Among about 64,000 distinct CDR3 sequences listed, 11% were seen once.

The starting material was whole blood, obtained in connection with sensitization to the hapten diphenylcyclopropenone (DPC). The source is a woman in her 30s with alopecia areata. Some clones in this sample may be carry-over from other donors' samples. The rearrangement links TRBV14 to TRBJ2-2; 8 bases map to TRBD2. CDR3 amino acids: CASSQVGAGAVGELFF. CDR3 DNA: TGTGCCAGCAGCCAAGTTGGAGCGGGGGCGGTCGGGGAGCTGTTTTTT. Together with reference TRBV14 and TRBJ2-2, the CDR3 gives the full variable domain: EAGVTQFPSHSVIEKGQTVTLRCDPISGHDNLYWYRRVMGKEIKFLLHFVKESKQDESGMPNNRFLAERTGGTYSTLKVQPAELEDSGVYFCASSQVGAGAVGELFFGEGSRLTVL.